This T cell receptor beta chain was documented in a study of T-cell memory formation after mild COVID-19. Overall study: The study found TCR clusters largely donor specific.

Findings and caveats of the study: Second-wave clones peaking on day 37 lacked confirmed SARS-CoV-2 specificity. Contracting CD4+ clones were located mainly in CM and EM, and CD8+ clones in EMRA.

In germline, CDR1 is MNHEY, CDR2 SVGEGT. After removal of 4 bases from V and 10 bases from J, the junction contained 12 bases not matched to a gene. This CDR3 is built from 16 residues. Libraries for TCRalpha and TCRbeta carried sample barcodes and unique molecular identifiers via 5'RACE. MiXCR was run by TCRdb on the 5' RACE reads, yielding one entry per CDR3 protein. Of roughly 610,000 distinct CDR3 sequences in the sample, approximately 15% were seen once. The sample holds a few counts of this clonotype. The antigen remains unidentified. The source is an adult woman who had mild COVID-19 (a few samples of this study predate the infection). Cell type and time point are not known. This rearrangement joins TRBV6-2 or TRBV6-3 to TRBJ2-1; 11 bases agree with TRBD2. Material: PBMCs or a T cell subset sorted from them (not recorded which). In nucleotides, the CDR3 is TGTGCCAGCAGTTCTACCAGGAGCCTAGCGGGAGGAGAGCAGTTCTTC. Protein: CASSSTRSLAGGEQFF.